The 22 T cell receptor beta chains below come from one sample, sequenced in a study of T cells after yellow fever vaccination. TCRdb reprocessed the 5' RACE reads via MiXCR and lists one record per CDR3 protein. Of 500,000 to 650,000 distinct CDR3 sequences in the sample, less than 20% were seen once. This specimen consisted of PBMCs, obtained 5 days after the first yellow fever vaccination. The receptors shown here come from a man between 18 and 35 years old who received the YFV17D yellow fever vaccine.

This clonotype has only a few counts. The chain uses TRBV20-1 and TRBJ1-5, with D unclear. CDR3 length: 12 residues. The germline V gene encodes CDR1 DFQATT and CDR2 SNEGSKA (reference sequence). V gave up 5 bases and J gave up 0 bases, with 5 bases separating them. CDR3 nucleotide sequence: TGCAGTGCTCAGATTAGCAATCAGCCCCAGCATTTT. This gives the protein CSAQISNQPQHF.

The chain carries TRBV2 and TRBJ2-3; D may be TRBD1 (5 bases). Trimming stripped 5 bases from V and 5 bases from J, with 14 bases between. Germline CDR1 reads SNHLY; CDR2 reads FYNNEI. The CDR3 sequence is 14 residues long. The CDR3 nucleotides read TGTGCCAGCAGTCCCTTTCAGGGCCGAGATACGCAGTATTTT. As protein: CASSPFQGRDTQYF.

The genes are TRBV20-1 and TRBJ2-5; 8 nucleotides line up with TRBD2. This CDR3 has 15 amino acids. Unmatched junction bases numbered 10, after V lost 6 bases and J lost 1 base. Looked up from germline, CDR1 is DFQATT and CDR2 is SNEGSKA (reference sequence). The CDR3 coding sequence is TGCAGTGCCAGCCTGGGAGCGGGGGCCCAAGAGACCCAGTACTTC. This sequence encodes CSASLGAGAQETQYF.

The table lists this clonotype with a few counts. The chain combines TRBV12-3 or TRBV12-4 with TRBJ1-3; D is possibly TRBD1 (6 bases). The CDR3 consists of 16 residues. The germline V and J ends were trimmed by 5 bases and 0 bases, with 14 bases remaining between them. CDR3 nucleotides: TGTGCCAGCAGTAAACGGACAGATTCCTCTGGAAACACCATATATTTT. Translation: CASSKRTDSSGNTIYF.

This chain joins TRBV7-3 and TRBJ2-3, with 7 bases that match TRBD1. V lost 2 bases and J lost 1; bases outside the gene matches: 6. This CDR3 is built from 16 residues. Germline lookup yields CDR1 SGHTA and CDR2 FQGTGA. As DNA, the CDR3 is TGTGCCAGCAGCTTACGACCAGGACAGGGCACAGATACGCAGTATTTT. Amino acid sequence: CASSLRPGQGTDTQYF.

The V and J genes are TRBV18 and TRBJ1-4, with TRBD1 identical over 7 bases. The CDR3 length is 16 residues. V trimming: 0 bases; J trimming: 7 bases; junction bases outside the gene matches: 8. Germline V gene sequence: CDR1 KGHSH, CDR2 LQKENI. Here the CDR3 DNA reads TGTGCCAGCTCACCACCCGACAGGGAAAGGATTGAAAAACTGTTTTTT. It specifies CASSPPDRERIEKLFF.

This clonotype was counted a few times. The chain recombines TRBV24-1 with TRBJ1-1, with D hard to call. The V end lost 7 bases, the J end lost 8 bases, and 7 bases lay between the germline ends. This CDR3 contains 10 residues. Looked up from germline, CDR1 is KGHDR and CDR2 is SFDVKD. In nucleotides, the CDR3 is TGTGCCACCAGGGCGACAGAAGCTTTCTTT. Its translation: CATRATEAFF.

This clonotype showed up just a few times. The CDR3 DNA sequence: TGTGCCAGCAGCGCCGACAGGGTGTTTCAGCCCCAGCATTTT. Amino acid sequence: CASSADRVFQPQHF. The chain uses TRBV2 and TRBJ1-5, with 7 nucleotides matching TRBD1. The germline V gene has CDR1 SNHLY and CDR2 FYNNEI. The CDR3 sequence is 14 residues long. The J segment lost 6 bases and the V segment lost 6 bases, leaving 8 bases of the junction unmatched.

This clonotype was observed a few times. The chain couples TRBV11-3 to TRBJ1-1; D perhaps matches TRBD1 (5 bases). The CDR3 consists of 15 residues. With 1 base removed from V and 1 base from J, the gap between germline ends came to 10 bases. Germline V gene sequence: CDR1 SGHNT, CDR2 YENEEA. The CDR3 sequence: CASSLGGPTNTEAFF. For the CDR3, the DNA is TGTGCCAGCAGCTTAGGGGGACCGACGAACACTGAAGCTTTCTTT.

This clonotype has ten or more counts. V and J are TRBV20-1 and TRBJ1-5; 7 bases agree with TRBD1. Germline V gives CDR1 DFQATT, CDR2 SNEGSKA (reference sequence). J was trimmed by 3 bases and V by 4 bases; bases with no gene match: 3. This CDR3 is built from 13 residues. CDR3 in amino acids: CSATGGNNQPQHF. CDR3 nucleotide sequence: TGCAGTGCTACAGGGGGTAACAATCAGCCCCAGCATTTT.

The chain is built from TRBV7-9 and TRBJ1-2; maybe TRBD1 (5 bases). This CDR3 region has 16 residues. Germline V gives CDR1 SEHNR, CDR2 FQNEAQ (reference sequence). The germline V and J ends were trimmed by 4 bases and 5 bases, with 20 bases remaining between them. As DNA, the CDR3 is TGTGCCAGCAGCTCGACCCAGGGACCCCACCCTTATGGCTACACCTTC. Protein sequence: CASSSTQGPHPYGYTF.

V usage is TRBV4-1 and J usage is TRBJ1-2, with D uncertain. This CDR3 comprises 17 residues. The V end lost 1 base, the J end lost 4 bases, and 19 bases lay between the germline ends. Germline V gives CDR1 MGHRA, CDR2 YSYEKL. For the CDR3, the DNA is TGCGCCAGCAGCCAAGGGCCGCTCGGCATAAATTTCTATGGCTACACCTTC. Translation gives CASSQGPLGINFYGYTF.

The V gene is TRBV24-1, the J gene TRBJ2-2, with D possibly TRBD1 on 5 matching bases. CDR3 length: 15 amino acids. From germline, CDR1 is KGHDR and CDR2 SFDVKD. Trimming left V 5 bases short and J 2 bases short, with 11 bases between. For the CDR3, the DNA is TGTGCCACCAGTGTCTCTGGGGCCAACACCGGGGAGCTGTTTTTT. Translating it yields CATSVSGANTGELFF.

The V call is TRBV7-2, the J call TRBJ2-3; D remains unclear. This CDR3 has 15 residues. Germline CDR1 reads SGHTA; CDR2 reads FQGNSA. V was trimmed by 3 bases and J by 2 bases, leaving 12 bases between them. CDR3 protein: CASSFSGVDTDTQYF. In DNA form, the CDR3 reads TGTGCCAGCAGCTTTTCTGGGGTAGACACAGATACGCAGTATTTT.

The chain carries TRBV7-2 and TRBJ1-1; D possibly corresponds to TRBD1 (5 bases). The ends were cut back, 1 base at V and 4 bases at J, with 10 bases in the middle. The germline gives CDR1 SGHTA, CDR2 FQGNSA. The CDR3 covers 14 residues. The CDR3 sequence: CASSLEAGPTEAFF. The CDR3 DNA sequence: TGTGCCAGCAGCTTAGAGGCGGGACCCACTGAAGCTTTCTTT.

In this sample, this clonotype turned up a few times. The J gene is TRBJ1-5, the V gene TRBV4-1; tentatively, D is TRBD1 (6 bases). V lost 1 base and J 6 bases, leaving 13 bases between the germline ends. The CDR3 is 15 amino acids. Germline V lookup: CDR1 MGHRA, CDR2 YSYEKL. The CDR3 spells CASSQVDRRFQPQHF. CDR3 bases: TGCGCCAGCAGCCAAGTTGACAGGAGGTTTCAGCCCCAGCATTTT.

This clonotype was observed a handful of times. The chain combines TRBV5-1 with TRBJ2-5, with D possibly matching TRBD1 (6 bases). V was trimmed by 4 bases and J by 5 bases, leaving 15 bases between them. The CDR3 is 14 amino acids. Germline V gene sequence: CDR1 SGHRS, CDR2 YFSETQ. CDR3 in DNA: TGCGCCAGCAGCGCGACAGGTTTCGGGGAGACCCAGTACTTC. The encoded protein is CASSATGFGETQYF.

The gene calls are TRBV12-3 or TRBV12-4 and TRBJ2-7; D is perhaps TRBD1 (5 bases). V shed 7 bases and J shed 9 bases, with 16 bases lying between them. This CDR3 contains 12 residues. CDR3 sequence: CASTKGQGWQYF. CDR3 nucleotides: TGTGCCAGCACAAAGGGCCAGGGATGGCAGTACTTC.

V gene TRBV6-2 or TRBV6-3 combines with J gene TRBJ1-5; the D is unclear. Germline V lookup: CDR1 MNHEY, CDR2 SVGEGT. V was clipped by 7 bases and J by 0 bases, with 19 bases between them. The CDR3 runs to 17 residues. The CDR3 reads CASTPAAGLLSNQPQHF. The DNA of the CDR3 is TGTGCCAGCACCCCGGCCGCCGGCCTTCTTAGCAATCAGCCCCAGCATTTT.

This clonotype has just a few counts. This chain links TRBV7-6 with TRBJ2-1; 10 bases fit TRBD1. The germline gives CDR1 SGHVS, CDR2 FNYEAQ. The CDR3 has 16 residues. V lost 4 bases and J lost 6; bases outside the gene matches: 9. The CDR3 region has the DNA TGTGCCAGCAGCTCCCCCCTTCGGGACAGGGGCAATGAGCAGTTCTTC. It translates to CASSSPLRDRGNEQFF.

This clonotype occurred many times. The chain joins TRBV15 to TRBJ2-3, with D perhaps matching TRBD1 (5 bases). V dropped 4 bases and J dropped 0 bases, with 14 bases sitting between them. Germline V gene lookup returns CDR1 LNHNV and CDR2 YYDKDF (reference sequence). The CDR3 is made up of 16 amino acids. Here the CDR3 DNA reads TGTGCCACCAGCACCCCCCGCAGGGAAAGCACAGATACGCAGTATTTT. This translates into CATSTPRRESTDTQYF.

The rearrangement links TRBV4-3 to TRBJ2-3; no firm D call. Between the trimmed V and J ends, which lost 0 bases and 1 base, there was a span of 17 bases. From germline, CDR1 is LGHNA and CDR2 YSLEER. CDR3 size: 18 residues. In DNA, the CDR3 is TGCGCCAGCAGCCAAGATCAAGTGACTTCCCACCGCACAGATACGCAGTATTTT. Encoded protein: CASSQDQVTSHRTDTQYF.